This T cell receptor beta chain was observed in a study of blood T cell repertoires in COVID-19. Overall study: T cells, B-cell-depleted T cells, or PBMCs provided the cDNA or gDNA that served as material.

The germline V gene has CDR1 SEHNR and CDR2 FQNEAQ (reference sequence). This CDR3 comprises 15 residues. V gave up 5 bases and J gave up 2 bases, with 13 bases separating them. This clone was picked up a small number of times. How the authors handled the data: Using reference gene primer amplification, nucleated cell counts were estimated. The method was immunoSEQ multiplex PCR; TCRdb's version includes in-frame clones alone and lacks a portion of them. The DNA was the basis for D and trimming; V, J and clone size are from that table. The repertoire holds around 140,000 clones, over 80% seen once, with about 1.7% in the top ten.

Specimen: peripheral blood. This clonotype originated in a woman aged 50 to 60 with acute or convalescent COVID-19. This chain uses TRBV7-9 with TRBJ1-5; possible D gene TRBD1, 6 bases. The CDR3 spells CASSLATGRNQPQHF. The CDR3 nucleotides are TGTGCCAGCAGCCTTGCAACAGGGCGCAATCAGCCCCAGCATTTT.